Listed below are T cell receptor beta chains from one sample, sequenced in a study of somatic mutations in cytotoxic T cells in rheumatoid arthritis. This table comes from immunoSEQ multiplex PCR, and its TCRdb copy is limited to in-frame clones, with some not included. This table holds about 15,000 clones, 65% to 85% found once. Sequencing input: CD8+ T cells sorted from blood. These receptors all come from an adult with rheumatoid arthritis. Each CDR3 is given with its conserved first and last residue. A D gene is named only where the DNA matches it firmly. Some rows mark clone size as missing; the rest say once, few, many or name a class of expanded clone.

J gene: TRBJ1-2
clone size: medium-sized
V gene: TRBV10-3
D gene: TRBD1
CDR3 protein: CAISERQGDGYTF
CDR3 DNA: TGTGCCATCAGTGAGAGACAGGGGGATGGCTACACCTTC

J gene: TRBJ2-5
clone size: .
V gene: TRBV4-1
D gene: TRBD1
CDR3 protein: CASSRGQGIQETQYF
CDR3 DNA: TGCGCCAGCAGCCGAGGACAGGGGATACAAGAGACCCAGTACTTC

J gene: TRBJ1-2
clone size: .
V gene: TRBV6-8
D gene: .
CDR3 protein: CASKNPRTNYGYTF
CDR3 DNA: TGTGCCAGCAAAAACCCTCGGACAAACTATGGCTACACCTTC

J gene: TRBJ1-3
clone size: .
V gene: TRBV2
D gene: .
CDR3 protein: CASSEDLGINTIYF
CDR3 DNA: TGTGCCAGCAGTGAAGATCTGGGTATAAACACCATATATTTT

J gene: TRBJ2-1
clone size: .
V gene: TRBV10-3
D gene: TRBD2
CDR3 protein: CAISVETSGSYYNEQFF
CDR3 DNA: TGTGCCATCAGTGTAGAGACTAGCGGGAGTTACTACAATGAGCAGTTCTTC

J gene: TRBJ2-7
clone size: .
V gene: TRBV20-1
D gene: .
CDR3 protein: CSAQQGAEQYF
CDR3 DNA: TGCAGTGCCCAACAGGGCGCCGAGCAGTACTTC

J gene: TRBJ1-6
clone size: .
V gene: TRBV27
D gene: .
CDR3 protein: CASSLGQTNSPLHF
CDR3 DNA: TGTGCCAGCAGTTTAGGACAGACGAATTCACCCCTCCACTTT

J gene: TRBJ1-1
clone size: .
V gene: TRBV5-1
D gene: TRBD1
CDR3 protein: CASSAGTGPFF
CDR3 DNA: TGCGCCAGCAGCGCCGGGACAGGGCCTTTCTTT

J gene: TRBJ2-1
clone size: once
V gene: TRBV6-5
D gene: TRBD2
CDR3 protein: CASSATSGSDEQFF
CDR3 DNA: TGTGCCAGCAGCGCCACTAGCGGGAGCGATGAGCAGTTCTTC

J gene: TRBJ2-3
clone size: .
V gene: TRBV4-2
D gene: TRBD2
CDR3 protein: CASSQDRAGGPTDTQYF
CDR3 DNA: TGTGCCAGCAGCCAAGATAGGGCGGGAGGACCCACAGATACGCAGTATTTT

J gene: TRBJ1-3
clone size: few
V gene: TRBV5-4
D gene: .
CDR3 protein: CASSLGTSGNTIYF
CDR3 DNA: TGTGCCAGCAGCTTGGGTACCTCTGGAAACACCATATATTTT

J gene: TRBJ2-7
clone size: few
V gene: TRBV7-9
D gene: TRBD1
CDR3 protein: CASSLTGQGPYEQYF
CDR3 DNA: TGTGCCAGCAGCTTAACTGGACAGGGTCCCTACGAGCAGTACTTC

J gene: TRBJ2-6
clone size: .
V gene: TRBV28
D gene: .
CDR3 protein: CASRKQGFSGANVLTF
CDR3 DNA: TGTGCCAGCAGGAAACAGGGCTTCTCTGGGGCCAACGTCCTGACTTTC

J gene: TRBJ1-1
clone size: once
V gene: TRBV14
D gene: .
CDR3 protein: CASSQTYGYTEAFF
CDR3 DNA: TGTGCCAGCAGCCAAACTTATGGCTACACTGAAGCTTTCTTT

J gene: TRBJ2-1
clone size: .
V gene: TRBV12-5
D gene: .
CDR3 protein: CASGLVLGNEQFF
CDR3 DNA: TGTGCTAGTGGTTTGGTACTAGGAAATGAGCAGTTCTTC

J gene: TRBJ2-5
clone size: once
V gene: TRBV28
D gene: .
CDR3 protein: CASSPDSWETQYF
CDR3 DNA: TGTGCCAGCAGTCCGGACAGTTGGGAGACCCAGTACTTC

J gene: TRBJ2-1
clone size: .
V gene: TRBV9
D gene: .
CDR3 protein: CASSAGNRNEQFF
CDR3 DNA: TGTGCCAGCAGCGCGGGGAACAGGAATGAGCAGTTCTTC

J gene: TRBJ2-7
clone size: .
V gene: TRBV7-8
D gene: TRBD1
CDR3 protein: CASSLLGQGTNEQYF
CDR3 DNA: TGTGCCAGCAGCTTGTTGGGACAGGGGACCAACGAGCAGTACTTC

J gene: TRBJ1-2
clone size: .
V gene: TRBV29-1
D gene: .
CDR3 protein: CSVETAGARGYGYTF
CDR3 DNA: TGCAGCGTTGAAACCGCGGGGGCGCGGGGCTATGGCTACACCTTC

J gene: TRBJ1-2
clone size: once
V gene: TRBV9
D gene: .
CDR3 protein: CASSEGLQAGYTF
CDR3 DNA: TGTGCCAGCAGCGAGGGTTTGCAGGCTGGCTACACCTTC

J gene: TRBJ2-5
clone size: once
V gene: TRBV6-5
D gene: TRBD2
CDR3 protein: CASSPGTRETQYF
CDR3 DNA: TGTGCCAGCAGTCCCGGGACTAGGGAGACCCAGTACTTC

J gene: TRBJ2-5
clone size: .
V gene: TRBV11-2
D gene: TRBD1
CDR3 protein: CASSPEGAFRETQYF
CDR3 DNA: TGTGCCAGCAGCCCTGAGGGGGCCTTTAGGGAGACCCAGTACTTC

J gene: TRBJ2-5
clone size: once
V gene: TRBV11-2
D gene: TRBD2
CDR3 protein: CASRGWREGPEETQYF
CDR3 DNA: TGTGCCAGCAGGGGCTGGCGGGAGGGCCCGGAGGAGACCCAGTACTTC

J gene: TRBJ1-1
clone size: .
V gene: TRBV7-2
D gene: .
CDR3 protein: CASSQNEEAFF
CDR3 DNA: TGTGCCAGCAGCCAAAACGAAGAAGCTTTCTTT

J gene: TRBJ1-3
clone size: .
V gene: TRBV2
D gene: .
CDR3 protein: CASTSGNTIYF
CDR3 DNA: TGTGCCAGCACATCTGGAAACACCATATATTTT

J gene: TRBJ1-3
clone size: .
V gene: TRBV4-1
D gene: .
CDR3 protein: CASSTVDTSGNTIYF
CDR3 DNA: TGCGCCAGCAGCACGGTCGACACTTCTGGAAACACCATATATTTT

J gene: TRBJ1-1
clone size: few
V gene: TRBV6-5
D gene: .
CDR3 protein: CASSYSAELEAFF
CDR3 DNA: TGTGCCAGCAGTTACTCGGCGGAACTTGAAGCTTTCTTT

J gene: TRBJ2-1
clone size: .
V gene: TRBV4-1
D gene: TRBD2
CDR3 protein: CASSSGLAGENEQFF
CDR3 DNA: TGCGCCAGCAGCTCGGGACTAGCGGGAGAAAATGAGCAGTTCTTC

J gene: TRBJ2-1
clone size: .
V gene: TRBV7-9
D gene: TRBD1
CDR3 protein: CASSFGGQGADEQFF
CDR3 DNA: TGTGCCAGCAGCTTTGGGGGACAGGGAGCGGATGAGCAGTTCTTC

J gene: TRBJ2-7
clone size: .
V gene: TRBV11-2
D gene: TRBD2
CDR3 protein: CASSPNPGLAAYEQYF
CDR3 DNA: TGTGCCAGCAGCCCTAACCCGGGACTAGCGGCCTACGAGCAGTACTTC